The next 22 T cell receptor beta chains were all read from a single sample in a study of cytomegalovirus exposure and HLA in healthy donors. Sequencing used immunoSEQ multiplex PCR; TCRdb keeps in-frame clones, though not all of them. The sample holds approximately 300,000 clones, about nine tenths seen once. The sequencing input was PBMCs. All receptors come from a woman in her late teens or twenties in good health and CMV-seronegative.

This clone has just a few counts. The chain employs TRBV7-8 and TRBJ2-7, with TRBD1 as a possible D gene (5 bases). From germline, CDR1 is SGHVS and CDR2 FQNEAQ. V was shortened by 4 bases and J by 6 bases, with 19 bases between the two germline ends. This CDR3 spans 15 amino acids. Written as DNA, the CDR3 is TGTGCCAGCAGCTCGCAGGGTGTTCTTGTTGGCGAGCAGTACTTC. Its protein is CASSSQGVLVGEQYF.

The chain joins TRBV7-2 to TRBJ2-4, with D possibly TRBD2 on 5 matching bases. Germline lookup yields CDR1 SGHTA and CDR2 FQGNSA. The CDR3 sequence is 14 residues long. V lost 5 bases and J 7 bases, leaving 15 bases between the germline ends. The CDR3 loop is CASSPMEVGNIQYF. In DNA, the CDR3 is TGTGCCAGCAGCCCCATGGAGGTCGGCAACATTCAGTACTTC. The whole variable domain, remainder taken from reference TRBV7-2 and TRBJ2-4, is GAGVSQSPSNKVTEKGKDVELRCDPISGHTALYWYRQSLGQGLEFLIYFQGNSAPDKSGLPSDRFSAERTGGSVSTLTIQRTQQEDSAVYLCASSPMEVGNIQYFGAGTRLSVL.

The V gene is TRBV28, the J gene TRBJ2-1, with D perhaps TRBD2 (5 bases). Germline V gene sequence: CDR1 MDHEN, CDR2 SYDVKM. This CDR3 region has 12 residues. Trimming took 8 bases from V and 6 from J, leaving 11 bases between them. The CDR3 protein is CASHELGNEQFF. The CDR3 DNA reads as TGTGCCAGCCACGAACTAGGCAATGAGCAGTTCTTC.

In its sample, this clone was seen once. CDR3 residues: CASSVGFGQGARNIQYF. The CDR3 nucleotides read TGTGCCAGCAGTGTCGGATTTGGCCAGGGGGCTAGGAACATTCAGTACTTC. The J gene is TRBJ2-4, the V gene TRBV6-1, with 8 positions matching TRBD1. Germline loops: CDR1 MNHNS, CDR2 SASEGT. The length of the CDR3 is 17 residues. V lost 4 bases to trimming and J lost 7 bases; unmatched junction nucleotides: 15.

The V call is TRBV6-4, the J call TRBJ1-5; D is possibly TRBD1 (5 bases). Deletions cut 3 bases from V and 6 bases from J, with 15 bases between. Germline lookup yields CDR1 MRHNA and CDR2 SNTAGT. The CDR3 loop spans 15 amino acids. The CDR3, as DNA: TGTGCCAGCAGTGAGTTCGCAGGGATGAGTCAGCCCCAGCATTTT. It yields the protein CASSEFAGMSQPQHF.

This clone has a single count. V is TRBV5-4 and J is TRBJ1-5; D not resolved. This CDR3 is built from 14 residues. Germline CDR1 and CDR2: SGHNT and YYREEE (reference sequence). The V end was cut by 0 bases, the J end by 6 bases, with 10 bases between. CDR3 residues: CASSLAGEAQPQHF. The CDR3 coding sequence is TGTGCCAGCAGCTTGGCTGGGGAGGCTCAGCCCCAGCATTTT.

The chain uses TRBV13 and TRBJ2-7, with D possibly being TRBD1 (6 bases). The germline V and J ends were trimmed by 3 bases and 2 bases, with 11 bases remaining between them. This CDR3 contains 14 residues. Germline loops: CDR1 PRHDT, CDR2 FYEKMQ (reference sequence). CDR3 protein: CASSFEQGAYEQYF. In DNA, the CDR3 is TGTGCCAGCAGCTTCGAACAGGGAGCCTACGAGCAGTACTTC.

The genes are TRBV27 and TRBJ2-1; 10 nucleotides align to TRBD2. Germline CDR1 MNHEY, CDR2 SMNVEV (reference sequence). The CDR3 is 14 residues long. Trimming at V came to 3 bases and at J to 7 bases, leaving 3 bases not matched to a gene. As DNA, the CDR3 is TGTGCCAGCAGTTTCTTGACTAGCGGGAATGAGCAGTTCTTC. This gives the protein CASSFLTSGNEQFF.

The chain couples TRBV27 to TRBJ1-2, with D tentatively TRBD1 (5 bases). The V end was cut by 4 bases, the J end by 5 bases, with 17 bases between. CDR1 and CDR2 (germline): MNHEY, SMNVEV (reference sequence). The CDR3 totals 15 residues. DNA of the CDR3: TGTGCCAGCAGTTCCGCGGGACCCACGAGGTATGGCTACACCTTC. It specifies CASSSAGPTRYGYTF.

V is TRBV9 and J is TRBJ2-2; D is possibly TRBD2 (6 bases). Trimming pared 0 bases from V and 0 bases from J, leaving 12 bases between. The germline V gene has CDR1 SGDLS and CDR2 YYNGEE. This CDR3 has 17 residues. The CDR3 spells CASSVELGTANTGELFF. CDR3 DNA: TGTGCCAGCAGCGTAGAACTCGGGACTGCGAACACCGGGGAGCTGTTTTTT.

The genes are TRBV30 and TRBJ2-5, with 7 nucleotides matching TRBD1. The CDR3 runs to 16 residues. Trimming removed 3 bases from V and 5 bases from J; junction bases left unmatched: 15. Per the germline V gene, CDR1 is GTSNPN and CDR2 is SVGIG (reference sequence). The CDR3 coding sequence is TGTGCCTGGAGGCCATGGGGGACAGTCGGTAGTGAGACCCAGTACTTC. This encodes CAWRPWGTVGSETQYF. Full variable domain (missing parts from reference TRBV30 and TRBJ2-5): SQTIHQWPATLVQPVGSPLSLECTVEGTSNPNLYWYRQAAGRGLQLLFYSVGIGQISSEVPQNLSASRPQDRQFILSSKKLLLSDSGFYLCAWRPWGTVGSETQYFGPGTRLLVL.

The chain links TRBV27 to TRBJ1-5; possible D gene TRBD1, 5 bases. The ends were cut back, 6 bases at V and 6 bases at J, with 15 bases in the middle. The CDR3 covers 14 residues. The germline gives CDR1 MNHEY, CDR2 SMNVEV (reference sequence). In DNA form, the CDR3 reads TGTGCCAGCAGCAATGGGGGGGGAGGTCAGCCCCAGCATTTT. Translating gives CASSNGGGGQPQHF.

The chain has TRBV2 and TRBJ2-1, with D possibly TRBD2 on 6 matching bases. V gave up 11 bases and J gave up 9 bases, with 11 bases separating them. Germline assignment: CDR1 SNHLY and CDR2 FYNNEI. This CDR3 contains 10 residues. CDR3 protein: CASGVTEQFF. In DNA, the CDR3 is TGTGCCTCGGGGGTAACTGAGCAGTTCTTC.

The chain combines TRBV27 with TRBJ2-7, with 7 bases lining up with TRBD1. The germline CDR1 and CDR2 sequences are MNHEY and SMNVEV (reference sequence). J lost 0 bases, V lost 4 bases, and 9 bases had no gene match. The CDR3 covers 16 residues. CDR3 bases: TGTGCCAGCAGTTCCTCGACAGGGCACCTCTCCTACGAGCAGTACTTC. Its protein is CASSSSTGHLSYEQYF.

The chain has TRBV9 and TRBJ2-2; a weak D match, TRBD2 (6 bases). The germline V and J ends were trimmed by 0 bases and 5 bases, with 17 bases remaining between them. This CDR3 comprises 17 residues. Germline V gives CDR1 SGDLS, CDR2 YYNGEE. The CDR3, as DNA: TGTGCCAGCAGCGTAGAAAGGACCCAGGCGGGGACCGGGGAGCTGTTTTTT. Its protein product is CASSVERTQAGTGELFF.

The DNA for the CDR3 is TGTGCCAGCAGTCGACTGGACAGGAGCTATGGCTACACCTTC. This sequence encodes CASSRLDRSYGYTF. The chain carries TRBV6-5 and TRBJ1-2, with 7 positions matching TRBD1. Germline V gives CDR1 MNHEY, CDR2 SVGAGI. This CDR3 has 14 residues. The V gene end was trimmed by 5 bases and the J gene end by 4 bases; junction bases not matched to a gene: 7.

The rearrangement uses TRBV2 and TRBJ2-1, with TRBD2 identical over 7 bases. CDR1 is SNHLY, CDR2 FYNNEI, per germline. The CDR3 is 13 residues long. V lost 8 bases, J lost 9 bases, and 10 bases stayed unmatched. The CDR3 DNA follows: TGTGCCAGCTGCTGGCGGGAGCGCGGTGAGCAGTTCTTC. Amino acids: CASCWRERGEQFF.

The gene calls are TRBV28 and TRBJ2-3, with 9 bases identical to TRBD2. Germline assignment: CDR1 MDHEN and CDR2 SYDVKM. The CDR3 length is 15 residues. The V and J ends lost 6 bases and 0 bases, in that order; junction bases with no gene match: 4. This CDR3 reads CASSPLAGSTDTQYF. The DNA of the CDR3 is TGTGCCAGCAGCCCACTAGCGGGCAGCACAGATACGCAGTATTTT.

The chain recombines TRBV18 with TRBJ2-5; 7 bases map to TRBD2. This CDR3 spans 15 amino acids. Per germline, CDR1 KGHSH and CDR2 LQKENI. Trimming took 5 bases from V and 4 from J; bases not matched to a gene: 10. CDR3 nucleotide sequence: TGTGCCAGCTCAGGTCTAGCGGTGGGTGGAGAGACCCAGTACTTC. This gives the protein CASSGLAVGGETQYF.

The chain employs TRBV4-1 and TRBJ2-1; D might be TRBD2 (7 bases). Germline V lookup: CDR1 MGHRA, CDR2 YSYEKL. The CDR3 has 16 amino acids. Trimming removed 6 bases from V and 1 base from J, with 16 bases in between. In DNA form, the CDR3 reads TGCGCCAGCAGGGGAGTGGGGGGGCTTTCCTACAATGAGCAGTTCTTC. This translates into CASRGVGGLSYNEQFF.

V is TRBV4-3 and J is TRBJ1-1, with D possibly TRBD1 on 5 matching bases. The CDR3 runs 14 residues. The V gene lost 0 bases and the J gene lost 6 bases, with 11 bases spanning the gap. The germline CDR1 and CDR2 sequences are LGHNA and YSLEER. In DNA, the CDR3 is TGCGCCAGCAGCCAAGAAAGGGGAAGGTCTGAAGCTTTCTTT. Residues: CASSQERGRSEAFF.

In DNA form, the CDR3 reads TGTGCCACCGAAAGGGACTCCGGGGAGAACGGGGAGCTGTTTTTT. Translating it yields CATERDSGENGELFF. This sequence joins TRBV15 and TRBJ2-2; TRBD2 is a possible D gene (6 bases). Trimming took off 8 bases at V and 7 bases at J, with 20 bases between the two ends. The CDR3 contains 15 residues. Germline lookup yields CDR1 LNHNV and CDR2 YYDKDF (reference sequence).